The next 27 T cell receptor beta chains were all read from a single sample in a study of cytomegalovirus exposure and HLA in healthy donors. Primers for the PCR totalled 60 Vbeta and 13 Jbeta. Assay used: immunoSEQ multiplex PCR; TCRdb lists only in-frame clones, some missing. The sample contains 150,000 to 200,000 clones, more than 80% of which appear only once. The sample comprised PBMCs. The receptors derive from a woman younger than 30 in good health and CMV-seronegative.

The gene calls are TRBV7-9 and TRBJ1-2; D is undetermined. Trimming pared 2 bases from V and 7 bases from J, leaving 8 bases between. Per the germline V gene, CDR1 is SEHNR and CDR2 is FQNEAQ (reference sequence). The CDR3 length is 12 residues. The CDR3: CASSLQGSGYTF. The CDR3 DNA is TGTGCCAGCAGCTTACAAGGGAGTGGCTACACCTTC.

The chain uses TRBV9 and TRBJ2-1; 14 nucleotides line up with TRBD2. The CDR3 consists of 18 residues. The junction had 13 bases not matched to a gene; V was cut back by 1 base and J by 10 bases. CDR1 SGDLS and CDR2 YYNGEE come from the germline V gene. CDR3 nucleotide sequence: TGTGCCAGCAGCGTACGGGGACTAGCGGGAGCCCCGCCGGTAGAGCAGTTCTTC. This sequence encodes CASSVRGLAGAPPVEQFF.

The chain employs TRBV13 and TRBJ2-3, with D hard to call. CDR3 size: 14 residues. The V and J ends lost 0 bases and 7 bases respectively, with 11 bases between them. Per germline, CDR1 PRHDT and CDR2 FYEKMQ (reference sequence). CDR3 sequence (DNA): TGTGCCAGCAGCTTAGGGGTTGGCAGGAATACGCAGTATTTT. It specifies CASSLGVGRNTQYF.

The CDR3 reads CASSDGRILSSGGFGNEQFF. The CDR3 DNA sequence: TGTGCCAGCTCAGATGGTCGGATACTATCTTCGGGGGGATTTGGCAATGAGCAGTTCTTC. The rearrangement links TRBV18 to TRBJ2-1, with TRBD2 matching over 7 bases. The CDR3 extends over 20 amino acids. Germline lookup yields CDR1 KGHSH and CDR2 LQKENI. Germline trimming cut 5 bases from V and 6 bases from J; bases unmatched to any gene: 25.

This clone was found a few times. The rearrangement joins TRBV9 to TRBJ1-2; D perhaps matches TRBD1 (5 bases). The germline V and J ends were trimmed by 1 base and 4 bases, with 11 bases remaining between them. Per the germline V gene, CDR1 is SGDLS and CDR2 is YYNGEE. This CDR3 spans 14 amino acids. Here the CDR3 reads CASSVSGYGYGYTF. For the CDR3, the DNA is TGTGCCAGCAGCGTATCAGGGTACGGCTATGGCTACACCTTC.

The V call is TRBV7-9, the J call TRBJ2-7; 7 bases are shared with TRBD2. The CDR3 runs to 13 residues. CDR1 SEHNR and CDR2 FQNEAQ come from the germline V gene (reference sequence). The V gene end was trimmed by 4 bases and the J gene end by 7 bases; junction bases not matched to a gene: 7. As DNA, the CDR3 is TGTGCCAGCAGCTCGGGACCGCGGGGGGAGCAGTACTTC. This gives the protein CASSSGPRGEQYF.

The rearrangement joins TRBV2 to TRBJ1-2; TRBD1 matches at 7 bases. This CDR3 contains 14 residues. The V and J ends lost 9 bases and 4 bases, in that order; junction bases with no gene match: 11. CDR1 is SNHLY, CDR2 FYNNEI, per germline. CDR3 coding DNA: TGTGCCAGTAGAGATAGGGGGCGCGGCTATGGCTACACCTTC. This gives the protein CASRDRGRGYGYTF.

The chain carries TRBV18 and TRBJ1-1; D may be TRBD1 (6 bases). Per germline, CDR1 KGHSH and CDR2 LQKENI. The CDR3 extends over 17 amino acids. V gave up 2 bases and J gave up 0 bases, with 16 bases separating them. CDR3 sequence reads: CASSPAGGGVMNTEAFF. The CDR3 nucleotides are TGTGCCAGCTCACCAGCGGGAGGGGGGGTAATGAACACTGAAGCTTTCTTT.

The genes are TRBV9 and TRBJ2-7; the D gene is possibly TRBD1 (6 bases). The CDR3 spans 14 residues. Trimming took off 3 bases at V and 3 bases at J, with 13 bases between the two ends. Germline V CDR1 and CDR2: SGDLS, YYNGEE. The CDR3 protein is CASSEGTRDYEQYF. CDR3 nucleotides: TGTGCCAGCAGCGAAGGGACACGAGACTACGAGCAGTACTTC. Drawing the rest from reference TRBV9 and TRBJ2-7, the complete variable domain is DSGVTQTPKHLITATGQRVTLRCSPRSGDLSVYWYQQSLDQGLQFLIQYYNGEERAKGNILERFSAQQFPDLHSELNLSSLELGDSALYFCASSEGTRDYEQYFGPGTRLTVT.

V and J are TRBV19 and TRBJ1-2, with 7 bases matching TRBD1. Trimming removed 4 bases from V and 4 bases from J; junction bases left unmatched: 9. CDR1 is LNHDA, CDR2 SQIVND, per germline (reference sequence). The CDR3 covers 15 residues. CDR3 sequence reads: CASSSTGEVTYGYTF. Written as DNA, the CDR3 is TGTGCCAGTAGTAGTACAGGGGAGGTGACCTATGGCTACACCTTC.

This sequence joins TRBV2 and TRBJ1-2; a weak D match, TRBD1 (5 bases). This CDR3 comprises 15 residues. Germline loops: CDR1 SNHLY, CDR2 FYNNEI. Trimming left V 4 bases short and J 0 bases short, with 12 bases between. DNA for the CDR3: TGTGCCAGCAGTGTTGGCAGGGCGTCTAACTATGGCTACACCTTC. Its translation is CASSVGRASNYGYTF. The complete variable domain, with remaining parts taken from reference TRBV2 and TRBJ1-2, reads EPEVTQTPSHQVTQMGQEVILRCVPISNHLYFYWYRQILGQKVEFLVSFYNNEISEKSEIFDDQFSVERPDGSNFTLKIRSTKLEDSAMYFCASSVGRASNYGYTFGSGTRLTVV.

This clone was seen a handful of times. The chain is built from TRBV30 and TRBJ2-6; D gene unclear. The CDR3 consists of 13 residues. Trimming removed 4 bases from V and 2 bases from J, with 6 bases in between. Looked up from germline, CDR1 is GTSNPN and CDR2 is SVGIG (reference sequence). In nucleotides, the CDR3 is TGTGCCTGGAAGCCTACTGGGGCCAACGTCCTGACTTTC. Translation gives CAWKPTGANVLTF.

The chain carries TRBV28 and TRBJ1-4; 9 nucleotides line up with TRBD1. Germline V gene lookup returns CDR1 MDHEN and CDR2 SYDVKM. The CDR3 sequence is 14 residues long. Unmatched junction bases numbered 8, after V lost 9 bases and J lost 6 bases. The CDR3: CASRTRTGDEKLFF. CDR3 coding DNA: TGTGCCAGTCGAACTCGGACAGGGGATGAAAAACTGTTTTTT.

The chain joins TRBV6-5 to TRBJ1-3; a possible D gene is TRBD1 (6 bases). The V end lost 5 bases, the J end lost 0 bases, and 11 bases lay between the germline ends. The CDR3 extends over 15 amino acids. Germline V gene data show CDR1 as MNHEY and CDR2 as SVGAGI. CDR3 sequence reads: CASSVQGHSGNTIYF. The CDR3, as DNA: TGTGCCAGCAGTGTCCAGGGACACTCTGGAAACACCATATATTTT.

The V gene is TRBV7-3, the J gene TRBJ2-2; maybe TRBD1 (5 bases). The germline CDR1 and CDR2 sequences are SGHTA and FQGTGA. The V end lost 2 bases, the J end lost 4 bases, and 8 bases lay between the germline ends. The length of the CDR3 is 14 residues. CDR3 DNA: TGTGCCAGCAGCTTACTAGGGGTCACCGGGGAGCTGTTTTTT. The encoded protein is CASSLLGVTGELFF.

CDR3 amino acids: CASSLTAGGGGNTDTQYF. CDR3 DNA: TGTGCCAGCAGCTTAACCGCTGGTGGCGGGGGAAACACAGATACGCAGTATTTT. This sequence joins TRBV7-3 and TRBJ2-3; 7 bases agree with TRBD2. Unmatched junction bases numbered 11, after V lost 0 bases and J lost 2 bases. CDR3 length: 18 amino acids. In germline, CDR1 is SGHTA, CDR2 FQGTGA.

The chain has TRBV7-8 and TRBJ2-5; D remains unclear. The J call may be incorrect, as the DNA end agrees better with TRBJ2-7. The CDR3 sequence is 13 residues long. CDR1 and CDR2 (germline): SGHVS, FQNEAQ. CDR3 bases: TGTGCCAGCAGCTTTACTCGGAACTACGAGCAGTACTTC. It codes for CASSFTRNYEQYF.

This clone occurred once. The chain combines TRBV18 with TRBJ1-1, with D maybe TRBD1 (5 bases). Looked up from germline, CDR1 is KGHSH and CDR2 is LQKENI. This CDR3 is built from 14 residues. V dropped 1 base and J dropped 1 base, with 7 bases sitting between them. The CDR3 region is CASSPQGRNTEAFF. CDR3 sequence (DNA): TGTGCCAGCTCACCACAGGGGCGGAACACTGAAGCTTTCTTT.

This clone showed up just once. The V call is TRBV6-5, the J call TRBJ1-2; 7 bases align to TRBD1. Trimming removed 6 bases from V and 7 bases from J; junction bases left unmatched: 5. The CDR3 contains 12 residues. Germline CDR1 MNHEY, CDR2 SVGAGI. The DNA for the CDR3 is TGTGCCAGCAGCCGAGGGGGCGGTGGCTACACCTTC. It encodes CASSRGGGGYTF.

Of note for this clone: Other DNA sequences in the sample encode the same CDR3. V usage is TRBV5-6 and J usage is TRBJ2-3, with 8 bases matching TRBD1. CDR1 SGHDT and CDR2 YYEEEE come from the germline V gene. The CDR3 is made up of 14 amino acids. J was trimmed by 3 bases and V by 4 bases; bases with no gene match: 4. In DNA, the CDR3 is TGTGCCAGCAGCCCCACAGGGGGAACAGATACGCAGTATTTT. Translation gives CASSPTGGTDTQYF. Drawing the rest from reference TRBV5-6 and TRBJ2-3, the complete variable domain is DAGVTQSPTHLIKTRGQQVTLRCSPKSGHDTVSWYQQALGQGPQFIFQYYEEEERQRGNFPDRFSGHQFPNYSSELNVNALLLGDSALYLCASSPTGGTDTQYFGPGTRLTVL.

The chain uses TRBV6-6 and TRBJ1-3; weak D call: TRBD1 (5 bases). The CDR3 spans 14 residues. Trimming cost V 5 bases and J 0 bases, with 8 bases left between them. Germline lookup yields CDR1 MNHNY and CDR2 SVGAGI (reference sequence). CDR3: CASSLGGSGNTIYF. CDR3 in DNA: TGTGCCAGCAGTCTGGGGGGCTCTGGAAACACCATATATTTT.

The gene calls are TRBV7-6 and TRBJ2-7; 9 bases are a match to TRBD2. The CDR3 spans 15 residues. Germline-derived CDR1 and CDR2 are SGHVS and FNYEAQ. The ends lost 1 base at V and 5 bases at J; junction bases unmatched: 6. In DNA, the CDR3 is TGTGCCAGCAGCTTAGATAGAGCGGGAGGAGACGAGCAGTACTTC. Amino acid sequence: CASSLDRAGGDEQYF.

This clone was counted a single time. The CDR3 DNA reads as TGTGCCAGCAGCGAAGGTACAGGGTATTCCTACAATGAGCAGTTCTTC. It specifies CASSEGTGYSYNEQFF. V usage is TRBV25-1 and J usage is TRBJ2-1; tentatively, D is TRBD1 (6 bases). Trimming pared 6 bases from V and 1 base from J, leaving 16 bases between. Germline V CDR1 and CDR2: MGHDK, SYGVNS. The CDR3 sequence is 16 residues long.

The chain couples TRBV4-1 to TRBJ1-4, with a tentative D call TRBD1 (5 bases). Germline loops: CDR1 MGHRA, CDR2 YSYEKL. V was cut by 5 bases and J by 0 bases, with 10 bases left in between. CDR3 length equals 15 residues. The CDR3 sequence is CASSGGEATNEKLFF. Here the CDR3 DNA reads TGCGCCAGCAGCGGAGGGGAAGCAACTAATGAAAAACTGTTTTTT.

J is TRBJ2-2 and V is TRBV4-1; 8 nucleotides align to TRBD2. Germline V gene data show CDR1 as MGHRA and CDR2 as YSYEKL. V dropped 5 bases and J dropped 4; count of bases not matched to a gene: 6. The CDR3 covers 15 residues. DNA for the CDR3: TGCGCCAGCAGCTCGGGGGGGGAAACCACCGGGGAGCTGTTTTTT. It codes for CASSSGGETTGELFF.

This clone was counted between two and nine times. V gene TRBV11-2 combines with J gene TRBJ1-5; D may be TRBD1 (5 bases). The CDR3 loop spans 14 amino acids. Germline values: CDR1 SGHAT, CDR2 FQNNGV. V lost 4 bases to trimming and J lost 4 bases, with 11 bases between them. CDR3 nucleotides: TGTGCCAGCAGCTCCCACGGGGGGAATCAGCCCCAGCATTTT. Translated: CASSSHGGNQPQHF.

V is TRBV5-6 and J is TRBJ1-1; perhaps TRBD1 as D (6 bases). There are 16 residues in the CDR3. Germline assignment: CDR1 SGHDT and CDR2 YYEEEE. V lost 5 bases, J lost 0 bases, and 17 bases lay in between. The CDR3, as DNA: TGTGCCAGCAGAATTGTCCGGGACACCGTGAACACTGAAGCTTTCTTT. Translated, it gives CASRIVRDTVNTEAFF.